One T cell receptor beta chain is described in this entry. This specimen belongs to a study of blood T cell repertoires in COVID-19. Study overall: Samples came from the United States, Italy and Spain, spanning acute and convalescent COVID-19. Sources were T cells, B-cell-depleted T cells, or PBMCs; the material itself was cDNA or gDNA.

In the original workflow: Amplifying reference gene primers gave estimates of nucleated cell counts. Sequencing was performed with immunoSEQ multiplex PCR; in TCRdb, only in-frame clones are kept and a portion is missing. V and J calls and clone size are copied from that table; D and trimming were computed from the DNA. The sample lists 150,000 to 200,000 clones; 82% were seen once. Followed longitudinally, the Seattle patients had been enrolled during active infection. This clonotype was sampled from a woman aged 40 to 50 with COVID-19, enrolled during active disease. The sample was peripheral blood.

CDR3 residues: CASSPGTGVYGYTF. The CDR3 region has the DNA TGTGCCAGCAGCCCCGGGACAGGGGTATATGGCTACACCTTC. The V and J genes are TRBV28 and TRBJ1-2; 10 positions agree with TRBD1. This CDR3 region has 14 residues. V trimming: 6 bases; J trimming: 5 bases; junction bases outside the gene matches: 6. CDR1 is MDHEN and CDR2 is SYDVKM in the germline V gene.